The clone carrying this T cell receptor beta chain showed up just a few times. This record belongs to a study of shared clonotypes between healthy human individuals. Study in general: CD8 memory received one plate per donor, CD8 naive two, CD4 memory three and CD4 naive three.

V was pared by 3 bases and J by 8 bases, with 10 bases between. The CDR3 consists of 12 residues. Germline CDR1 and CDR2: SEHNR and FQNEAQ (reference sequence). Clones were sequenced by immunoSEQ multiplex PCR, and TCRdb holds only the in-frame ones, with some missing. The sample records millions of clones, around 96% being singletons. Naive CD8 cells lacked CD45RO and underwent positive selection for CCR7, leaving out terminally differentiated effector memory CD45RA+ cells. The sequenced sample was naive CD8+ T cells sorted from blood. The sequence derives from a man aged 18 to 29 in good health. V gene TRBV7-9 combines with J gene TRBJ1-1; D gene unclear. The CDR3 protein is CASSFSGEEAFF. CDR3 DNA sequence: TGTGCCAGCAGCTTTAGCGGGGAGGAAGCTTTCTTT.